This T cell receptor (beta chain) was documented in a study of T cells after yellow fever vaccination. This CDR3 is 12 amino acids long. V dropped 4 bases and J dropped 2 bases, with 9 bases sitting between them. In germline, CDR1 is DFQATT, CDR2 SNEGSKA (reference sequence). The table lists this clonotype with many counts. TCRdb reprocessed the 5' RACE reads with MiXCR, giving one entry per CDR3 protein. Among about 110,000 distinct CDR3 sequences listed, roughly 8.9% were seen once. The chain recombines TRBV20-1 with TRBJ2-7; D is possibly TRBD1 (6 bases). The source is a man aged 30 to 45 who received the YFV17D yellow fever vaccine. The sample was CD8+ T cells sorted from PBMCs, taken 45 days after the yellow fever booster vaccination. In nucleotides, the CDR3 is TGCAGTGCTAAGGGACAAACCTACGAGCAGTACTTC. It codes for CSAKGQTYEQYF.